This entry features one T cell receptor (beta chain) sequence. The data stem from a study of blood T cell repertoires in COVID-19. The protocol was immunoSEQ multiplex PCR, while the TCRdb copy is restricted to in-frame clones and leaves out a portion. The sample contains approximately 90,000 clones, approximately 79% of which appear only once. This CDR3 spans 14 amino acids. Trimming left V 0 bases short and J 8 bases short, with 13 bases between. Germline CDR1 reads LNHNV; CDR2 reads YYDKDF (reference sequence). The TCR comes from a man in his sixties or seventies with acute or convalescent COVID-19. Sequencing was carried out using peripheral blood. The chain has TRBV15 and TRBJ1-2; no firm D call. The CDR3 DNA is TGTGCCACCAGCAGAGAGAGCAATTTATTAGGCTACACCTTC. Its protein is CATSRESNLLGYTF.